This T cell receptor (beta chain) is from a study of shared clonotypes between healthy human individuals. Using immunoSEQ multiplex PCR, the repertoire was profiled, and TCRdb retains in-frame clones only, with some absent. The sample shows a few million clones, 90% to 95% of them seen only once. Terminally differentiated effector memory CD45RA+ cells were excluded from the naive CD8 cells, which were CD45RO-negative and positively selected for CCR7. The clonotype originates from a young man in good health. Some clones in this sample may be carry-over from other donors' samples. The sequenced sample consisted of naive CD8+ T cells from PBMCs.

The DNA for the CDR3 is TGCGCCAGCAGCTCACCTGATGTTGGCTACACCTTC. This translates into CASSSPDVGYTF. V gene TRBV5-1 combines with J gene TRBJ1-2; D uncertain. CDR1 and CDR2 from the germline V gene are SGHRS and YFSETQ. The CDR3 is 12 amino acids. Trimming cost V 3 bases and J 7 bases, with 10 bases left between them. Drawing the rest from reference TRBV5-1 and TRBJ1-2, the complete variable domain is KAGVTQTPRYLIKTRGQQVTLSCSPISGHRSVSWYQQTPGQGLQFLFEYFSETQRNKGNFPGRFSGRQFSNSRSEMNVSTLELGDSALYLCASSSPDVGYTFGSGTRLTVV.